These 29 T cell receptor beta chains originate from one sample sequenced in a study of OX40 agonist ivuxolimab in advanced cancers. The library was made by the immunoSEQ multiplex PCR assay. TCRdb limited this immuneACCESS table to in-frame rearrangements with V and J called. A share of clones is missing; checked studies link under half to unresolved V genes, and the rest is unexplained. For this sample the table gives roughly 53,000 clones, of which roughly 90% were detected only once. The top ten constitute 4.8% of the sample. The specimen was CD4+ or CD8+ T cells sorted from blood, collected in a trial of the OX40 agonist ivuxolimab. The source is an adult with an advanced solid tumor such as melanoma, head and neck, liver or kidney cancer.

This chain links TRBV11-2 with TRBJ2-7, with TRBD1 matching over 7 bases. The CDR3 is 13 amino acids. The ends lost 3 bases at V and 2 bases at J; junction bases unmatched: 1. Germline CDR1 is SGHAT and CDR2 is FQNNGV. The DNA for the CDR3 is TGTGCCAGCAGCTTCGGACAGGCCTACGAGCAGTACTTC. Amino acid sequence: CASSFGQAYEQYF.

The chain recombines TRBV6-5 with TRBJ1-4; 8 bases map to TRBD1. With V trimmed by 6 bases and J by 7 bases, 7 bases remained unmatched. Looked up from germline, CDR1 is MNHEY and CDR2 is SVGAGI. The CDR3 covers 14 residues. CDR3 DNA: TGTGCCAGCAGCTCCGACAGGGGAAGTGAAAAACTGTTTTTT. The encoded protein is CASSSDRGSEKLFF.

J is TRBJ1-5 and V is TRBV19; D not certain. CDR1 LNHDA and CDR2 SQIVND come from the germline V gene (reference sequence). CDR3 length: 17 residues. Trimming left V 0 bases short and J 0 bases short, with 12 bases between. The chain's CDR3 is CASSIDGLTASNQPQHF. The CDR3 DNA is TGTGCCAGTAGTATAGATGGTTTAACAGCTAGCAATCAGCCCCAGCATTTT.

This clone was seen more than once but under ten times. The rearrangement joins TRBV9 to TRBJ1-5; D uncertain. The germline gives CDR1 SGDLS, CDR2 YYNGEE. V was trimmed by 0 bases and J by 0 bases, leaving 7 bases between them. This CDR3 spans 15 amino acids. CDR3: CASSVEGDSNQPQHF. For the CDR3, the DNA is TGTGCCAGCAGCGTAGAGGGAGATAGCAATCAGCCCCAGCATTTT. The whole variable domain, filled in from reference TRBV9 and TRBJ1-5, reads DSGVTQTPKHLITATGQRVTLRCSPRSGDLSVYWYQQSLDQGLQFLIQYYNGEERAKGNILERFSAQQFPDLHSELNLSSLELGDSALYFCASSVEGDSNQPQHFGDGTRLSIL.

Turning to this clone: The sample contains more than one DNA sequence encoding this CDR3. V usage is TRBV6-1 and J usage is TRBJ2-7, with 8 bases lining up with TRBD1. With V trimmed by 4 bases and J by 4 bases, 9 bases remained unmatched. Looked up from germline, CDR1 is MNHNS and CDR2 is SASEGT. The CDR3 contains 15 residues. In DNA form, the CDR3 reads TGTGCCAGCAGTGTAACCGGGACAGGAGTATACGAGCAGTACTTC. Its protein is CASSVTGTGVYEQYF.

The chain employs TRBV5-6 and TRBJ1-4, with D tentatively TRBD1 (5 bases). CDR3 length equals 14 residues. Germline V lookup: CDR1 SGHDT, CDR2 YYEEEE. With 1 base removed from V and 5 bases from J, the gap between germline ends came to 9 bases. For the CDR3, the DNA is TGTGCCAGCAGCTTGCCAGGGCCAAATGAAAAACTGTTTTTT. It is translated as CASSLPGPNEKLFF.

The chain links TRBV30 to TRBJ1-2, with TRBD1 matching 9 bases. Unmatched junction bases numbered 7, after V lost 8 bases and J lost 6 bases. The CDR3 is 12 amino acids. Germline V lookup: CDR1 GTSNPN, CDR2 SVGIG (reference sequence). For the CDR3, the DNA is TGTGCCGGGGGACAGGGCGTTCATGGCTACACCTTC. Its protein product is CAGGQGVHGYTF. Full variable domain (remainder filled in from reference TRBV30 and TRBJ1-2): SQTIHQWPATLVQPVGSPLSLECTVEGTSNPNLYWYRQAAGRGLQLLFYSVGIGQISSEVPQNLSASRPQDRQFILSSKKLLLSDSGFYLCAGGQGVHGYTFGSGTRLTVV.

This clone showed up just a few times. This sample also contains other DNA sequences that code for the same CDR3. The chain employs TRBV2 and TRBJ1-5; 7 bases map to TRBD1. The CDR3 sequence is 14 residues long. Trimming cost V 3 bases and J 7 bases; bases outside gene matches: 6. Germline V gene data show CDR1 as SNHLY and CDR2 as FYNNEI. CDR3 amino acids: CASSEGGRGQPQHF. For the CDR3, the DNA is TGTGCCAGCAGTGAGGGGGGCAGGGGGCAGCCCCAGCATTTT. Variable domain in full (rest from reference TRBV2 and TRBJ1-5): EPEVTQTPSHQVTQMGQEVILRCVPISNHLYFYWYRQILGQKVEFLVSFYNNEISEKSEIFDDQFSVERPDGSNFTLKIRSTKLEDSAMYFCASSEGGRGQPQHFGDGTRLSIL.

The rearrangement uses TRBV12-5 and TRBJ2-3; D is uncertain. The V end was cut by 4 bases, the J end by 4 bases, with 12 bases between. The CDR3 contains 14 residues. CDR1 is LGHNT and CDR2 is FRNRAP in the germline V gene. CDR3 protein: CASGSNMDADTQYF. CDR3 bases: TGTGCTAGTGGTTCGAACATGGACGCAGATACGCAGTATTTT.

This clone was seen a single time. CDR3 nucleotides: TGTGCCAGCAGCCCTAGCCCCCAAGAGACCCAGTACTTC. The encoded protein is CASSPSPQETQYF. The chain recombines TRBV11-3 with TRBJ2-5, with D maybe TRBD2 (5 bases). The CDR3 extends over 13 amino acids. Germline loops: CDR1 SGHNT, CDR2 YENEEA. The V and J ends lost 5 bases and 1 base respectively, with 8 bases between them.

The chain uses TRBV28 and TRBJ2-7, with 12 positions matching TRBD2. Germline V lookup: CDR1 MDHEN, CDR2 SYDVKM. There are 15 residues in the CDR3. The trim removed 5 bases at V and 2 bases at J, leaving 4 bases unmatched. CDR3 DNA: TGTGCCAGCAGTCCGACTAGCGGGGGCCCCTACGAGCAGTACTTC. As protein: CASSPTSGGPYEQYF.

The chain carries TRBV5-1 and TRBJ1-1; TRBD1 matches 10 bases. Germline V gene lookup returns CDR1 SGHRS and CDR2 YFSETQ. The CDR3 runs to 17 residues. V trimming: 0 bases; J trimming: 4 bases; junction bases outside the gene matches: 9. The CDR3 loop reads CASSLGLGGQGGTEAFF. The CDR3 DNA reads TGCGCCAGCAGCTTGGGGCTCGGAGGACAGGGGGGCACTGAAGCTTTCTTT.

This clone appeared a single time. The rearrangement links TRBV5-1 to TRBJ2-3, with 8 bases aligning to TRBD1. CDR3 length equals 15 residues. V lost 1 base to trimming and J lost 4 bases; unmatched junction nucleotides: 5. Germline-derived CDR1 and CDR2 are SGHRS and YFSETQ. This CDR3 is CASSLQQGGSDTQYF. Written as DNA, the CDR3 is TGCGCCAGCAGCTTGCAACAGGGGGGATCAGATACGCAGTATTTT.

CDR3 sequence (DNA): TGTGCCAGCAGCCCCCAGACTACACTAGCCAAAAACATTCAGTACTTC. This sequence encodes CASSPQTTLAKNIQYF. This rearrangement joins TRBV11-2 to TRBJ2-4; D is possibly TRBD2 (5 bases). This CDR3 contains 16 residues. Germline CDR1 is SGHAT and CDR2 is FQNNGV. Trimming pared 5 bases from V and 0 bases from J, leaving 14 bases between.

The CDR3 DNA reads TGTGCCAGCAGCCCTAGCGGGAGCCCCTACAATGAGCAGTTCTTC. This encodes CASSPSGSPYNEQFF. This chain links TRBV7-3 with TRBJ2-1; 10 bases map to TRBD2. CDR3 length: 15 residues. In germline, CDR1 is SGHTA, CDR2 FQGTGA. V lost 5 bases to trimming and J lost 2 bases; unmatched junction nucleotides: 3.

This chain joins TRBV5-1 and TRBJ2-1; D tentatively fits TRBD1 or TRBD2 (5 bases each). The germline V gene has CDR1 SGHRS and CDR2 YFSETQ. The V end lost 1 base, the J end lost 10 bases, and 15 bases lay between the germline ends. The CDR3 covers 14 residues. The CDR3 region is CASSLPGSWGEQFF. The CDR3 DNA reads as TGCGCCAGCAGCTTGCCAGGGAGCTGGGGGGAGCAGTTCTTC. Looking up the rest from reference TRBV5-1 and TRBJ2-1 gives the full variable domain: KAGVTQTPRYLIKTRGQQVTLSCSPISGHRSVSWYQQTPGQGLQFLFEYFSETQRNKGNFPGRFSGRQFSNSRSEMNVSTLELGDSALYLCASSLPGSWGEQFFGPGTRLTVL.

V and J are TRBV20-1 and TRBJ2-1, with no clear D. Trimming left V 6 bases short and J 4 bases short, with 7 bases between. The CDR3 sequence is 11 residues long. Germline V lookup: CDR1 DFQATT, CDR2 SNEGSKA (reference sequence). CDR3 coding DNA: TGCAGTGCCCGGGTTTACAATGAGCAGTTCTTC. As protein: CSARVYNEQFF.

This chain uses TRBV11-1 with TRBJ1-5; D is undetermined. The CDR3 sequence is 15 residues long. V lost 1 base, J lost 0 bases, and 7 bases lay in between. Looked up from germline, CDR1 is SGHAT and CDR2 is FQDESV (reference sequence). CDR3 nucleotide sequence: TGTGCCAGCAGCTTAGAACGGCATAGCAATCAGCCCCAGCATTTT. Translated: CASSLERHSNQPQHF. The full variable domain, its missing parts supplied by reference TRBV11-1 and TRBJ1-5, is EAEVAQSPRYKITEKSQAVAFWCDPISGHATLYWYRQILGQGPELLVQFQDESVVDDSQLPKDRFSAERLKGVDSTLKIQPAELGDSAMYLCASSLERHSNQPQHFGDGTRLSIL.

This chain connects TRBV7-2 to TRBJ2-4; TRBD2 matches at 8 bases. Germline CDR1 and CDR2: SGHTA and FQGNSA. V dropped 9 bases and J dropped 7; count of bases not matched to a gene: 14. The CDR3 spans 15 residues. This chain's CDR3 is CASSLAALVDNIQYF. Written as DNA, the CDR3 is TGTGCCAGTTCACTAGCGGCACTGGTGGACAACATTCAGTACTTC.

The chain recombines TRBV9 with TRBJ1-6; D uncertain. There are 13 residues in the CDR3. Trimming shortened V by 8 bases and J by 10 bases, and 16 bases separated the two germline ends. CDR1 and CDR2 (germline): SGDLS, YYNGEE. CDR3 amino acids: CASSTQDASPLHF. The CDR3 DNA follows: TGTGCCAGTAGCACCCAAGACGCCTCACCCCTCCACTTT.

The rearrangement joins TRBV6-1 to TRBJ2-7, with D maybe TRBD1 (7 bases). Per the germline V gene, CDR1 is MNHNS and CDR2 is SASEGT. This CDR3 is built from 15 residues. V lost 6 bases, J lost 3 bases, and 18 bases lay in between. DNA for the CDR3: TGTGCCAGCAGAACGCCAGGGGGGCCTTTCTACGAGCAGTACTTC. Protein: CASRTPGGPFYEQYF.

The rearrangement joins TRBV4-2 to TRBJ2-7; maybe TRBD2 (5 bases). The CDR3 extends over 15 amino acids. Germline lookup yields CDR1 LGHNA and CDR2 YNFKEQ. V was shortened by 0 bases and J by 4 bases, with 13 bases between the two germline ends. DNA for the CDR3: TGTGCCAGCAGCCAAGACGTGGGAGTCGGTTACGAGCAGTACTTC. It encodes CASSQDVGVGYEQYF.

This chain joins TRBV5-1 and TRBJ1-3; D is undetermined. V was cut by 4 bases and J by 0 bases, with 11 bases left in between. Germline CDR1 and CDR2: SGHRS and YFSETQ. This CDR3 has 15 amino acids. This CDR3 is CASSPDGYSGNTIYF. CDR3 DNA sequence: TGCGCCAGCAGCCCGGACGGATACTCTGGAAACACCATATATTTT.

The genes are TRBV6-1 and TRBJ2-5, with TRBD1 matching 9 bases. Germline trimming cut 3 bases from V and 4 bases from J; bases unmatched to any gene: 6. The germline V gene has CDR1 MNHNS and CDR2 SASEGT. This CDR3 contains 15 residues. The chain's CDR3 is CASSDSGTGRETQYF. The CDR3 coding sequence is TGTGCCAGCAGTGATTCCGGGACAGGGCGAGAGACCCAGTACTTC.

The chain couples TRBV19 to TRBJ2-7, with D possibly TRBD2 on 7 matching bases. Germline CDR1 and CDR2: LNHDA and SQIVND (reference sequence). Trimming pared 0 bases from V and 3 bases from J, leaving 12 bases between. This CDR3 has 15 residues. The CDR3 DNA reads as TGTGCCAGTAGTATAGATCTGAGGGGGGGCTACGAGCAGTACTTC. Protein sequence: CASSIDLRGGYEQYF.

The chain recombines TRBV13 with TRBJ2-2, with 11 bases lining up with TRBD2. CDR1 and CDR2 from the germline V gene are PRHDT and FYEKMQ (reference sequence). The CDR3 covers 17 residues. V was clipped by 1 base and J by 1 base; unmatched bases: 2. DNA for the CDR3: TGTGCCAGCAGCTTAGAGGGACTAGCGGAGAACACCGGGGAGCTGTTTTTT. It is translated as CASSLEGLAENTGELFF.

This rearrangement joins TRBV7-8 to TRBJ2-3; 7 nucleotides match TRBD1. From germline, CDR1 is SGHVS and CDR2 FQNEAQ. This CDR3 is 15 amino acids long. V gave up 7 bases and J gave up 4 bases; unmatched junction bases: 11. CDR3 loop: CASNDRVFGPDTQYF. The CDR3 DNA reads TGTGCCAGCAACGACAGGGTATTTGGACCAGATACGCAGTATTTT.

CDR3 nucleotide sequence: TGTGCCAGCAGGGCGGGCGGGGAGGCCACCGGGGAGCTGTTTTTT. This codes for CASRAGGEATGELFF. The rearrangement uses TRBV5-6 and TRBJ2-2; TRBD2 is a possible D gene (6 bases). CDR1 and CDR2 from the germline V gene are SGHDT and YYEEEE. Trimming left V 5 bases short and J 4 bases short, with 15 bases between. This CDR3 is built from 15 residues. The full variable domain, in which reference TRBV5-6 and TRBJ2-2 provide the parts outside the CDR3, is DAGVTQSPTHLIKTRGQQVTLRCSPKSGHDTVSWYQQALGQGPQFIFQYYEEEERQRGNFPDRFSGHQFPNYSSELNVNALLLGDSALYLCASRAGGEATGELFFGEGSRLTVL.

The chain has TRBV18 and TRBJ1-1, with a possible D match to TRBD1 (5 bases). V was clipped by 6 bases and J by 1 base, with 21 bases between them. Germline values: CDR1 KGHSH, CDR2 LQKENI. This CDR3 spans 17 amino acids. The CDR3 DNA follows: TGTGCCAGCTCTCCAACTAACACGGGACCCGGGAACACTGAAGCTTTCTTT. The encoded protein is CASSPTNTGPGNTEAFF.